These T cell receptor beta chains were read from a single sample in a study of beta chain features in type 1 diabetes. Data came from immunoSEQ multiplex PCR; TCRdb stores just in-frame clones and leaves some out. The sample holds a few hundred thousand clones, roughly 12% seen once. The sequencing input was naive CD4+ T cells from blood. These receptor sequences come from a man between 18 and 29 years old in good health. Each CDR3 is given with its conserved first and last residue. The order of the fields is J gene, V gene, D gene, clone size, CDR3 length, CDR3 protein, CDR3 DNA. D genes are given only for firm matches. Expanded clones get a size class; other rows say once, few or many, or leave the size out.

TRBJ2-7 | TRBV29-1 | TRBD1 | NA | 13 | CSVEGTGGYEQYF | TGCAGCGTTGAAGGGACAGGGGGCTACGAGCAGTACTTC
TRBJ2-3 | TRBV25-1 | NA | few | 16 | CASSEYIQGITDTQYF | TGTGCCAGCAGTGAATATATACAGGGTATTACAGATACGCAGTATTTT
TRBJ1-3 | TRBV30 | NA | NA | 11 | CAWTPGNTIYF | TGTGCCTGGACTCCTGGAAACACCATATATTTT
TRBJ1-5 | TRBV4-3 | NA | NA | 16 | CASSQDIVAPAEPQHF | TGCGCCAGCAGCCAAGATATTGTGGCACCGGCGGAGCCCCAGCATTTT
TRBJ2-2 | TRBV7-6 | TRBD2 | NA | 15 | CASSLATSGAGELFF | TGTGCCAGCAGCTTAGCGACTAGCGGGGCTGGGGAGCTGTTTTTT
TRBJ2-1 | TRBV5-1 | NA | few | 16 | CASSLGGGEAYNEQFF | TGCGCCAGCAGCTTGGGGGGCGGGGAGGCCTACAATGAGCAGTTCTTC
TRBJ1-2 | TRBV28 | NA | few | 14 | CASTNPGARGGYTF | TGTGCCAGCACCAACCCAGGTGCCAGGGGTGGCTACACCTTC
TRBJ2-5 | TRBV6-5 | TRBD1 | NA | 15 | CASSFVGRGLETQYF | TGTGCCAGCAGTTTCGTGGGCAGGGGGCTAGAGACCCAGTACTTC
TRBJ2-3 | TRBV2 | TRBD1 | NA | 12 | CASGTGRDTQYF | TGTGCCAGCGGGACAGGGAGAGATACGCAGTATTTT
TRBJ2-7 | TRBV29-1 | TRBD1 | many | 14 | CSADRQGTPGEQYF | TGCAGCGCAGATAGACAGGGGACGCCTGGCGAGCAGTACTTC
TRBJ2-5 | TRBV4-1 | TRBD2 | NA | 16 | CASSVTSGTYQETQYF | TGCGCCAGCAGCGTGACTAGCGGGACGTACCAAGAGACCCAGTACTTC
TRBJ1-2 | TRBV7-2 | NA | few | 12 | CASSLLTNGYTF | TGTGCCAGCAGCTTACTTACTAATGGCTACACCTTC
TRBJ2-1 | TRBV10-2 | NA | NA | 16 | CASSHGRGSTYNEQFF | TGCGCCAGCAGCCACGGAAGGGGGAGCACCTACAATGAGCAGTTCTTC
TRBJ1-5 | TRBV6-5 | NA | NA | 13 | CASSADLGQPQHF | TGTGCCAGCAGTGCCGATCTAGGACAGCCCCAGCATTTT
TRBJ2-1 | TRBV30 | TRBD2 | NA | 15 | CAWSWGAGGFNEQFF | TGTGCCTGGAGTTGGGGAGCGGGAGGATTCAATGAGCAGTTCTTC
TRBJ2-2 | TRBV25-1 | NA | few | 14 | CASSEAGGTGELFF | TGTGCCAGCAGTGAGGCAGGTGGGACCGGGGAGCTGTTTTTT
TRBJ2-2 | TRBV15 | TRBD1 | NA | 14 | CATSRNRGSGELFF | TGTGCCACCAGCAGAAACAGGGGATCCGGGGAGCTGTTTTTT
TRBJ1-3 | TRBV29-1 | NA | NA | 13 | CSFSQGSGNTIYF | TGCAGTTTCTCACAGGGTTCTGGAAACACCATATATTTT
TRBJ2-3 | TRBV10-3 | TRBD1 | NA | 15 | CAISEGQENTDTQYF | TGTGCCATCAGTGAGGGACAGGAGAACACAGATACGCAGTATTTT
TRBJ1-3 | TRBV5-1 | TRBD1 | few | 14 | CASGTGNSGNTIYF | TGCGCCAGCGGGACAGGGAACTCTGGAAACACCATATATTTT
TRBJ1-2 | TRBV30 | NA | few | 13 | CAWSPGGGGPLTF | TGTGCCTGGAGCCCCGGGGGGGGAGGGCCCCTCACCTTC
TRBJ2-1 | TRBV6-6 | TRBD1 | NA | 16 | CASIEGGTGGIREQFF | TGTGCCAGCATCGAGGGGGGGACAGGGGGAATCCGGGAGCAGTTCTTC
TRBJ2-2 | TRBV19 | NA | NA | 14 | CASSILGRSGELFF | TGTGCCAGTAGTATATTGGGGCGGTCCGGGGAGCTGTTTTTT
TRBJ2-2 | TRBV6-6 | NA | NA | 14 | CASQPPGGTGELFF | TGTGCCAGCCAGCCTCCAGGAGGGACCGGGGAGCTGTTTTTT
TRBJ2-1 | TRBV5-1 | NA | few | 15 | CASSLTTSSYNEQFF | TGCGCCAGCAGCTTGACTACCTCTTCCTACAATGAGCAGTTCTTC
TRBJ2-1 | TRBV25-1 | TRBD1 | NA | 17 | CASSAVDRAGSYNEQFF | TGTGCCAGCAGTGCCGTGGACAGGGCGGGCTCCTACAATGAGCAGTTCTTC
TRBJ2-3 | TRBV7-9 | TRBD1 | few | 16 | CASSPKQGMSTDTQYF | TGTGCCAGCAGCCCAAAACAGGGGATGAGCACAGATACGCAGTATTTT
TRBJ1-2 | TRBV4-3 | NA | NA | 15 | CASSQDRVGSYGYTF | TGCGCCAGCAGCCAAGATAGGGTCGGGAGCTATGGCTACACCTTC
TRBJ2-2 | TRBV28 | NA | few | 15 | CASSLPRVMGGELFF | TGTGCCAGCAGTTTACCCAGGGTCATGGGCGGGGAGCTGTTTTTT
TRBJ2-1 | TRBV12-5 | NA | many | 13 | CASGVREVSEQFF | TGTGCTAGTGGGGTCAGGGAGGTTAGTGAGCAGTTCTTC
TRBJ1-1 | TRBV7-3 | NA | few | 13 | CASSSRGGTEAFF | TGTGCCAGCAGCTCGAGGGGGGGCACTGAAGCTTTCTTT
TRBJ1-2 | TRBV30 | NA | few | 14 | CAWSRIGDYYGYTF | TGTGCCTGGAGTCGGATAGGGGACTACTATGGCTACACCTTC
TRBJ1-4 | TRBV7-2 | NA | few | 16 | CASRSISGVGDEKLFF | TGTGCCAGCAGATCTATCTCAGGGGTGGGGGATGAAAAACTGTTTTTT
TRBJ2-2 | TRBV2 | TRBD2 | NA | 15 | CASIAGGPLVGELFF | TGTGCCAGCATAGCGGGAGGGCCGTTGGTCGGGGAGCTGTTTTTT
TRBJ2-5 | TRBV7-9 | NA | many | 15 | CASSQWLASKETQYF | TGTGCCAGCAGTCAGTGGTTGGCATCGAAGGAGACCCAGTACTTC
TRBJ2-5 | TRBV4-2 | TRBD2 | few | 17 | CASSQASGGSSGETQYF | TGTGCCAGCAGCCAAGCTAGCGGGGGCTCCTCCGGGGAGACCCAGTACTTC
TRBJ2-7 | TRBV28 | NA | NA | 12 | CASSSQTYEQYF | TGTGCCAGCAGTAGTCAGACCTACGAGCAGTACTTC
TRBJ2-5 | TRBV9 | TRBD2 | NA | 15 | CASSVGGGAVETQYF | TGTGCCAGCAGCGTCGGCGGGGGGGCCGTGGAGACCCAGTACTTC
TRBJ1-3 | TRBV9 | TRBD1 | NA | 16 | CASSGWTGRSGNTIYF | TGTGCCAGCAGCGGATGGACAGGCCGATCTGGAAACACCATATATTTT
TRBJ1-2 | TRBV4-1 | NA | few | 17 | CASSQVGGQLSSYGYTF | TGCGCCAGCAGCCAAGTCGGCGGACAGCTAAGTTCCTATGGCTACACCTTC
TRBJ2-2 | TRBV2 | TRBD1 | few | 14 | CASSGTGGTGELFF | TGTGCCAGCAGTGGGACAGGGGGAACCGGGGAGCTGTTTTTT
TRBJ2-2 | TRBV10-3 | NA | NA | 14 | CAGGTDSNTGELFF | TGTGCCGGGGGGACAGACTCGAACACCGGGGAGCTGTTTTTT
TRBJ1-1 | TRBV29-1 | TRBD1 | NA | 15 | CSVEVTGVGRTEAFF | TGCAGCGTTGAGGTGACAGGGGTCGGTCGCACTGAAGCTTTCTTT
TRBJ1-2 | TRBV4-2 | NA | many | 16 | CASRPARGELSYGYTF | TGTGCCAGCAGACCCGCGCGGGGCGAGCTCTCCTATGGCTACACCTTC
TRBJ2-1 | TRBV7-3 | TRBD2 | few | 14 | CASSLAGGYNEQFF | TGTGCCAGCAGTCTAGCGGGAGGCTACAATGAGCAGTTCTTC
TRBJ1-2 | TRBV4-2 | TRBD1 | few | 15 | CASSQDVGRGAGYTF | TGTGCCAGCAGCCAAGATGTGGGCAGGGGGGCCGGCTACACCTTC
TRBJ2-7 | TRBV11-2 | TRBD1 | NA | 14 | CASSRGQGAYEQYF | TGTGCCAGCAGCCGGGGACAGGGGGCTTACGAGCAGTACTTC
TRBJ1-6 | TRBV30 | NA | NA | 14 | CAWRLSSYNSPLHF | TGTGCCTGGAGACTAAGCTCCTATAATTCACCCCTCCACTTT
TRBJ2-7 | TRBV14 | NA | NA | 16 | CASSQEPGGSSYEQYF | TGTGCCAGCAGCCAAGAGCCCGGTGGTAGCTCCTACGAGCAGTACTTC
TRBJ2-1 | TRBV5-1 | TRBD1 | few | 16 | CASSLDPGTGNNEQFF | TGCGCCAGCAGCTTGGATCCCGGGACAGGGAACAATGAGCAGTTCTTC
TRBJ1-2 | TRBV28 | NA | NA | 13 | CASSLNRHYGYTF | TGTGCCAGCAGTTTAAACAGGCACTATGGCTACACCTTC
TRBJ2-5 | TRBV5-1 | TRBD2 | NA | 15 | CASSLLAGVGETQYF | TGCGCCAGCAGCTTACTAGCGGGAGTGGGAGAGACCCAGTACTTC
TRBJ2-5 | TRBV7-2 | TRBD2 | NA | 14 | CASSLSGGQETQYF | TGTGCCAGCAGCCTTAGCGGGGGGCAAGAGACCCAGTACTTC
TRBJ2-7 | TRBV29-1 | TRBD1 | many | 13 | CSVRTGGNHEQYF | TGCAGCGTTCGGACAGGGGGGAACCACGAGCAGTACTTC
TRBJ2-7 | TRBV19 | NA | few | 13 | CASSIGLSYEQYF | TGTGCCAGTAGTATCGGACTCTCCTACGAGCAGTACTTC
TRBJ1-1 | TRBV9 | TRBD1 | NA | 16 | CASSVSPGGLNTEAFF | TGTGCCAGCAGCGTATCGCCAGGGGGCTTGAACACTGAAGCTTTCTTT
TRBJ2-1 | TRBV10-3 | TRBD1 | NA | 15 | CAISDPRDRGNEQFF | TGTGCCATCAGTGATCCCCGGGACAGGGGCAATGAGCAGTTCTTC
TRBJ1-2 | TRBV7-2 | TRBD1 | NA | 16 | CASSLAGTGISYGYTF | TGTGCCAGCAGCTTAGCGGGGACAGGGATAAGCTATGGCTACACCTTC
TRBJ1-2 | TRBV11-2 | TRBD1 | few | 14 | CASSRDRGRPFYTF | TGTGCCAGCAGCCGGGACAGGGGCCGTCCTTTCTACACCTTC